This record concerns one T cell receptor (beta chain) sequence. Its antigen is as yet unknown. Germline-derived CDR1 and CDR2 are GTSNPN and SVGIG (reference sequence). V was trimmed by 3 bases and J by 2 bases, leaving 12 bases between them. This CDR3 has 14 amino acids. The data were taken from a study of beta chain features in type 1 diabetes. Regarding the study as a whole: The cDNA sequencing approach could over-represent high-TCR-expressing cells. Type 1 diabetes patients showed a moderate but significant shortening of TCRB CDR3s in all four CD4+ subsets.

All of the isolated RNA was reverse transcribed, so expressed TCRB transcripts were sequenced. Sequencing used immunoSEQ multiplex PCR; TCRdb keeps in-frame clones, though not all of them. The sample records under 850,000 clones, roughly 12% being singletons. The V and J genes are TRBV30 and TRBJ2-3, with D maybe TRBD1 (6 bases). Sequenced: naive CD4+ T cells from blood. This receptor was taken from a man aged 18 to 35 with type 1 diabetes. CDR3 nucleotides: TGTGCCTGGAGGGGGGCAGGGCCCACAGATACGCAGTATTTT. Protein sequence: CAWRGAGPTDTQYF.